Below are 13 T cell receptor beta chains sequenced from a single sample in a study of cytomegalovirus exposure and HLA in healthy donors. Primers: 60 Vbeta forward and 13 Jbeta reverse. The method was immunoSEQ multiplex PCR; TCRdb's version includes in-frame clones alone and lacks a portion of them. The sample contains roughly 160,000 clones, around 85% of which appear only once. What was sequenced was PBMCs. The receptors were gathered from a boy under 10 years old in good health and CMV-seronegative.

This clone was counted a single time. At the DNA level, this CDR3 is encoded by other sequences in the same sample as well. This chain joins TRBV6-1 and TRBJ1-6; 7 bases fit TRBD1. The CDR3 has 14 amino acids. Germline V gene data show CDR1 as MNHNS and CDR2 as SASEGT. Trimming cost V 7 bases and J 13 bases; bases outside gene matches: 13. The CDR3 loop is CASNSRQGQSPLHF. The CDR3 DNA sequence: TGTGCCAGCAACTCTAGACAGGGCCAGTCTCCCCTCCACTTT.

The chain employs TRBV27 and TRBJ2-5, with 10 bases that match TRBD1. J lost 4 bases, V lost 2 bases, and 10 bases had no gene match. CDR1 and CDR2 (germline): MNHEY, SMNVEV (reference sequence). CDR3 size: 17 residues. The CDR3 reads CASSLLGDRGLGETQYF. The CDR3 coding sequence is TGTGCCAGCAGTTTACTTGGGGACAGGGGCCTGGGAGAGACCCAGTACTTC.

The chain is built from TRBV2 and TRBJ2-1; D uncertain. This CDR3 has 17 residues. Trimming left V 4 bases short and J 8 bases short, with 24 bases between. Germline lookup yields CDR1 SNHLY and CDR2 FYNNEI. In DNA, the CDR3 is TGTGCCAGCAGTGGCCCGGGTGGATGGATCGAGAGGCATGAGCAGTTCTTC. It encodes CASSGPGGWIERHEQFF.

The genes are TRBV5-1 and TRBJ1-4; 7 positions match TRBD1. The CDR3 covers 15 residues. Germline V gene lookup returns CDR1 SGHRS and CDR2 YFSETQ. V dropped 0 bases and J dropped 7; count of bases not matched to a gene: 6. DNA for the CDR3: TGCGCCAGCAGCTTGGCCATGGGGGACAGTGAAAAACTGTTTTTT. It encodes CASSLAMGDSEKLFF. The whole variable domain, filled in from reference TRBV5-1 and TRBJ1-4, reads KAGVTQTPRYLIKTRGQQVTLSCSPISGHRSVSWYQQTPGQGLQFLFEYFSETQRNKGNFPGRFSGRQFSNSRSEMNVSTLELGDSALYLCASSLAMGDSEKLFFGSGTQLSVL.

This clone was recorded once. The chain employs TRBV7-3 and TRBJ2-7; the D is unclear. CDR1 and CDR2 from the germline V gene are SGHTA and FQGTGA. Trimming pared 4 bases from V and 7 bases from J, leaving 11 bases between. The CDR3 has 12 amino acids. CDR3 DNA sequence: TGTGCCAGCAGCTCGATAGTGAGGGAGCAGTACTTC. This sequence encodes CASSSIVREQYF.

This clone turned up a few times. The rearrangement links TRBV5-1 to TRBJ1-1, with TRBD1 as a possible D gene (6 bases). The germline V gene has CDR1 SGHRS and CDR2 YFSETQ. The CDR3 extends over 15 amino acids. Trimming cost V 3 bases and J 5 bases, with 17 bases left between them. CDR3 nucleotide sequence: TGCGCCAGCAGCTCCAGTTCGTCGACAGGTACTGAAGCTTTCTTT. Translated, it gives CASSSSSSTGTEAFF.

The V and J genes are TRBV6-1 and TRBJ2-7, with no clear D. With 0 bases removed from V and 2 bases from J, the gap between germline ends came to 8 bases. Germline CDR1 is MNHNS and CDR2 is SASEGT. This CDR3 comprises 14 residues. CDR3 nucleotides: TGTGCCAGCAGTGAAGCGCGGCAGACCTACGAGCAGTACGTC. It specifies CASSEARQTYEQYV.

The CDR3 loop is CASSLGQRTEAFF. In DNA form, the CDR3 reads TGTGCCAGCAGCTTAGGACAGAGAACTGAAGCTTTCTTT. The rearrangement joins TRBV7-8 to TRBJ1-1, with D possibly being TRBD1 (5 bases). The CDR3 is 13 amino acids. CDR1 and CDR2 (germline): SGHVS, FQNEAQ. Trimming took 1 base from V and 5 from J, leaving 8 bases between them. Using reference TRBV7-8 and TRBJ1-1 for the parts outside the CDR3, the full variable domain is GAGVSQSPRYKVAKRGQDVALRCDPISGHVSLFWYQQALGQGPEFLTYFQNEAQLDKSGLPSDRFFAERPEGSVSTLKIQRTQQEDSAVYLCASSLGQRTEAFFGQGTRLTVV.

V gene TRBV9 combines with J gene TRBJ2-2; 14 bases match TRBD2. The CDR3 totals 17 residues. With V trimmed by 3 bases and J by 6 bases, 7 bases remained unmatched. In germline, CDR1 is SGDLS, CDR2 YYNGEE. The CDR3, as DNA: TGTGCCAGCAGCGCCCGTGGACTAGCGGGAGGAGCCGGGGAGCTGTTTTTT. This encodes CASSARGLAGGAGELFF.

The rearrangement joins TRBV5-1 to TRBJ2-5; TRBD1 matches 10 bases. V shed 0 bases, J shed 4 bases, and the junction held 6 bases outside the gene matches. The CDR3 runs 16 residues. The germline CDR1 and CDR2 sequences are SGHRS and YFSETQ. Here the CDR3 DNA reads TGCGCCAGCAGCTTGGAGGACAGGGGGACAGGAGAGACCCAGTACTTC. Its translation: CASSLEDRGTGETQYF.

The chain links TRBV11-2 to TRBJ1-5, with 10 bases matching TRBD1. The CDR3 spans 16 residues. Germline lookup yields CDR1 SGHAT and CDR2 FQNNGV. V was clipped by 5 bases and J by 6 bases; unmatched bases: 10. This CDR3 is CASSAGDRGRGQPQHF. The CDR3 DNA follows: TGTGCCAGCAGCGCGGGGGACAGGGGACGGGGTCAGCCCCAGCATTTT.

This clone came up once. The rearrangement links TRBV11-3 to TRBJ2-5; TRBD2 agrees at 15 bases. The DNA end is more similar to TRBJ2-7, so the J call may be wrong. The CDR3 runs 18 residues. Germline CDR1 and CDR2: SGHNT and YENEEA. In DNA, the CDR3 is TGTGCCAGCAGCTTAGAACCCGGACTAGCGGGAGGGCCCCCCGAGCAGTACTTC. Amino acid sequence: CASSLEPGLAGGPPEQYF.

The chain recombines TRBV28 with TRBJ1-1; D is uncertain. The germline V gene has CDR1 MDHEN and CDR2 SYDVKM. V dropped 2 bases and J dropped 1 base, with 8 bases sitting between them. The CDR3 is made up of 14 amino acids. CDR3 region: CASSLGVANTEAFF. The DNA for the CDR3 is TGTGCCAGCAGTTTAGGAGTGGCGAACACTGAAGCTTTCTTT.